This T cell receptor (beta chain) was retrieved from a study of patients and donors after allogeneic stem cell transplantation (dated by TCRdb to 2018 to 2021). To note about this clonotype: Its antigen is unknown. Base qualities are not provided; no much larger clone lies one nucleotide away.

The library came from RT-PCR. Sequencing used a NextSeq 550. TCRdb reran the public reads through fastp at Q25 and MiXCR, keeping productive beta chains. CDR3 protein duplicates are merged, each entry listing the most common genes and DNA. This sample lists some 960,000 distinct CDR3 sequences; under 20% were detected once. The leading ten clones occupy around 6% of the sample. The junction shows trimming of 6 bases on V and 3 bases on J, and the gene matches do not reach 14 bases of it. According to the germline V gene (reference sequence), CDR1 reads SEHNR and CDR2 reads FQNEAQ. The CDR3 goes from the cysteine to the phenylalanine over 17 residues. The entry retains the CDR3 DNA only, 51 bases that are in frame from base 1.

This TCR was recovered from a human donor who was either an allogeneic HSCT recipient or a stem cell or donor lymphocyte infusion donor (not recorded which). It is not recorded whose cells these are; they may come from a transplant donor. In this chain, TRBV7-9 is recombined with TRBJ2-7, with 10 bases aligning to TRBD1. Sequencing was performed on blood, either unsorted or a sorted T cell fraction (not recorded which). CDR3 protein: CASRTGGQSAGFYEQYF. The DNA sequence is TGTGCCAGCAGGACAGGGGGCCAATCGGCCGGTTTCTACGAGCAGTACTTC.